A selection of T cell receptor beta chains follows, all from one sample in a study of blood T cell repertoires in COVID-19. Produced via immunoSEQ multiplex PCR; TCRdb's table is partial and in-frame only. The repertoire has about 170,000 clones, roughly 90% of them found once; the top ten carry approximately 0.5%. The sequencing sample was made of peripheral blood. The receptors here all came from a man in his fifties with acute or convalescent COVID-19. CDR3s include the opening cysteine and the closing phenylalanine or tryptophan. D genes are given only for firm matches. The listing skips clone size in some rows; elsewhere it reads once, few, many or a size class.

TRBV18	NA	TRBJ2-6	TRBD1	TGTGCCAGCTCACCCGGGACAGTGATAACTGGGGCCAACGTCCTGACTTTC	CASSPGTVITGANVLTF
TRBV30	NA	TRBJ2-2	TRBD1	TGTGCCTGGAGGGGACAGGGGGGCACCGGGGAGCTGTTTTTT	CAWRGQGGTGELFF
TRBV27	NA	TRBJ2-1	NA	TGTGCCAGCAGTTTTAGTCAGGGGCCCTACAATGAGCAGTTCTTC	CASSFSQGPYNEQFF
TRBV2	NA	TRBJ1-5	NA	TGTGCCAGCAGTGAATACAGGGGCAATCAGCCCCAGCATTTT	CASSEYRGNQPQHF
TRBV11-1	NA	TRBJ1-1	NA	TGTGCCAGCAGCGTACAGGGATCCTGGAACACTGAAGCTTTCTTT	CASSVQGSWNTEAFF
TRBV3-1/TRBV3-2	NA	TRBJ1-1	NA	TGTGCCAGCAGCCAAGATCAGGGGAAGGCTTTCTTT	CASSQDQGKAFF
TRBV6-5	NA	TRBJ2-1	NA	TGTGCCAGCAGTCCCTCCGAGCGGGAGCAGTTCTTC	CASSPSEREQFF
TRBV28	NA	TRBJ2-3	TRBD1	TGTGCCAGCAGCACCCCGGGACAGGGGACAGATACGCAGTATTTT	CASSTPGQGTDTQYF
TRBV28	NA	TRBJ2-4	TRBD1	TGTGCCAGCAGCTCCGGACAGGGGGCGGTAAACATTCAGTACTTC	CASSSGQGAVNIQYF
TRBV27	few	TRBJ2-1	TRBD2	TGTGCCAGCAGTCCCCCTCAGGCGGGGGGGCGCGATGAGCAGTTCTTC	CASSPPQAGGRDEQFF
TRBV5-1	NA	TRBJ2-5	NA	TGCGCCAGCAGCGGCACCCAGGGTGGGGAGACCCAGTACTTC	CASSGTQGGETQYF
TRBV6-5	NA	TRBJ2-7	TRBD1	TGTGCCAGCAGTTACTCCGGACAGGGAGCGCTTGTAAAGCAGTACTTC	CASSYSGQGALVKQYF
TRBV5-5	NA	TRBJ2-2	TRBD2	TGTGCCAGCAGCTCTATCCCCCAGCGGGGGGCCCGCACCGGGGAGCTGTTTTTT	CASSSIPQRGARTGELFF
TRBV9	NA	TRBJ2-7	NA	TGTGCCAGCAGCGTAGGACAGTCCGCCTACGAGCAGTACTTC	CASSVGQSAYEQYF
TRBV28	NA	TRBJ1-3	TRBD1	TGTGCCAGCAGCTACAGGGGCCAAGGAAACACCATATATTTT	CASSYRGQGNTIYF
TRBV27	NA	TRBJ2-1	NA	TGTGCCAGCAGTTTACCTGGACAGTACAATGAGCAGTTCTTC	CASSLPGQYNEQFF
TRBV12-3/TRBV12-4	NA	TRBJ2-7	NA	TGTGCCAGCAGTTTAGCCGCGTACGAGCAGTACTTC	CASSLAAYEQYF
TRBV10-3	NA	TRBJ2-3	TRBD1	TGTGCCATCAGGGACAGGGGAGAGGATACGCAGTATTTT	CAIRDRGEDTQYF
TRBV11-3	NA	TRBJ2-1	NA	TGTGCCAGCAGCCCGGACAGTTACAATGAGCAGTTCTTC	CASSPDSYNEQFF
TRBV7-3	NA	TRBJ2-1	TRBD1	TGTGCCAGCAGCCCGGGGGGACAGGGGGACCATGAGCAGTTCTTC	CASSPGGQGDHEQFF
TRBV19	NA	TRBJ2-3	TRBD2	TGTGCCAGTAGGGGGACTAGTGGCACAGATACGCAGTATTTT	CASRGTSGTDTQYF
TRBV7-2	once	TRBJ2-3	TRBD2	TGTGCCAGCAGCAGACAAGCGGGGGGGGGCACAGATACGCAGTATTTT	CASSRQAGGGTDTQYF
TRBV5-4	once	TRBJ2-3	TRBD2	TGTGCCAGCAGCTTGTTAGCGGGAGGAATCACAGATACGCAGTATTTT	CASSLLAGGITDTQYF
TRBV9	NA	TRBJ1-4	TRBD1	TGTGCCAGCAGCGTCGGGACAGGGGGCGGAAAACTGTTTTTT	CASSVGTGGGKLFF
TRBV4-1	NA	TRBJ1-1	NA	TGCGCCAGCAGCCAAACCGACAGGTCTTTGGTGAACACTGAAGCTTTCTTT	CASSQTDRSLVNTEAFF
TRBV30	NA	TRBJ1-6	TRBD1	TGTGCCTGGAGGGTAAATTGGGACAGCCGCTCCTATAATTCACCCCTCCACTTT	CAWRVNWDSRSYNSPLHF
TRBV5-6	NA	TRBJ2-2	NA	TGTGCCAGCAGCCCGGCGAACACCGGGGAGCTGTTTTTT	CASSPANTGELFF
TRBV25-1	NA	TRBJ1-6	NA	TGTGCCAGCAGTGGCTCTGGGGCAGGGGCCTATAATTCACCCCTCCACTTT	CASSGSGAGAYNSPLHF
TRBV7-2	NA	TRBJ1-1	TRBD1	TGTGCCAGCTCACAGGGGGCGCAGACTGAAGCTTTCTTT	CASSQGAQTEAFF
TRBV10-2	NA	TRBJ2-2	NA	TGCGCCAGCAGTGACGACAGAAACACCGGGGAGCTGTTTTTT	CASSDDRNTGELFF
TRBV28	NA	TRBJ1-1	TRBD1	TGTGCCACCGGACAGGTCACTGAAGCTTTCTTT	CATGQVTEAFF
TRBV15	once	TRBJ2-3	NA	TGTGCCACCAGCAAGTACATTGGTACAGATACGCAGTATTTT	CATSKYIGTDTQYF
TRBV7-2	NA	TRBJ2-3	TRBD2	TGTGCCAGCAGCTTAGGACTAGCGGGGGTCAGCACAGATACGCAGTATTTT	CASSLGLAGVSTDTQYF
TRBV19	NA	TRBJ1-2	NA	TGTGCCAGTAGTACCCCAGGGGCTGGCTACACCTTC	CASSTPGAGYTF
TRBV7-2	once	TRBJ2-2	TRBD2	TGTGCCAGCAGCTCTGGACTAGCGACCGGGGAGCTGTTTTTT	CASSSGLATGELFF
TRBV18	once	TRBJ2-5	NA	TGTGCCAGCTCACCACCGAGTACCCTTCGGGGAGAGACCCAGTACTTC	CASSPPSTLRGETQYF